Following are 9 T cell receptor beta chains from one sample sequenced in a study of blood T cells in healthy people across ages. Alongside a J-beta primer mix, a sample-barcoded 5' primer served in a second PCR lasting 7 to 11 cycles. TCRdb re-called the 5' RACE reads with MiXCR, one entry per CDR3 protein. Seen here are around 500,000 distinct CDR3 sequences, under 55% observed once, and the top ten hold about 22%. The sample consisted of blood. The receptors originated from a man older than 75 in good health.

This clonotype was seen only a few times. The V and J genes are TRBV20-1 and TRBJ2-1, with a weak D call TRBD1 (6 bases). The CDR3 extends over 13 amino acids. The germline gives CDR1 DFQATT, CDR2 SNEGSKA (reference sequence). Trimming took 5 bases from V and 7 from J, leaving 15 bases between them. Here the CDR3 DNA reads TGCAGTGCTCTTCCGGGACATGGGAATGAGCAGTTCTTC. It specifies CSALPGHGNEQFF.

The chain has TRBV12-3 or TRBV12-4 and TRBJ1-1; no definite D call. CDR3 size: 13 residues. V lost 5 bases, J lost 3 bases, and 10 bases lay in between. CDR3 in amino acids: CASSGPGYTEAFF. The CDR3 region has the DNA TGTGCCAGCAGTGGGCCAGGATACACTGAAGCTTTCTTT.

This clonotype was found a few times. The chain couples TRBV4-3 to TRBJ2-3; 11 nucleotides agree with TRBD1. The V segment lost 4 bases and the J segment 3 bases; nucleotides outside the gene matches: 3. CDR1 and CDR2 (germline): LGHNA, YSLEER. The CDR3 is made up of 15 amino acids. The CDR3 DNA is TGCGCCAGCAGCCTGGGGGACAGGGGGACAGATACGCAGTATTTT. Encoded protein: CASSLGDRGTDTQYF.

This chain connects TRBV20-1 to TRBJ2-7, with no clear D. The J call may be faulty, since TRBJ2-4 better matches the DNA end. From germline, CDR1 is DFQATT and CDR2 SNEGSKA (reference sequence). The CDR3 runs 13 residues. The DNA of the CDR3 is TGCAGTGCCTACCTAGTAGGGCGAAACATTCAGTACTTC. This codes for CSAYLVGRNIQYF.

V gene TRBV7-2 combines with J gene TRBJ2-1; 9 bases agree with TRBD2. CDR3 size: 16 residues. The ends lost 0 bases at V and 9 bases at J; junction bases unmatched: 9. Germline values: CDR1 SGHTA, CDR2 FQGNSA. The DNA of the CDR3 is TGTGCCAGCAGCTTAGCCGGCGGGGGGGCCGGTAGTGAGCAGTTCTTC. It codes for CASSLAGGGAGSEQFF.

In this sample, this clonotype turned up many times. The chain couples TRBV7-9 to TRBJ2-7; D gene uncertain. V was cut by 5 bases and J by 5 bases, with 16 bases left in between. CDR1 SEHNR and CDR2 FQNEAQ come from the germline V gene (reference sequence). The CDR3 is 14 residues long. CDR3 sequence reads: CASSIPSKSDEQYF. The CDR3 DNA reads as TGTGCCAGCAGCATCCCTTCCAAGTCGGACGAGCAGTACTTC.

This clonotype was detected only a few times. The chain links TRBV7-9 to TRBJ2-5; D gene unclear. The length of the CDR3 is 14 residues. Germline values: CDR1 SEHNR, CDR2 FQNEAQ (reference sequence). Trimming took 10 bases from V and 1 from J, leaving 16 bases between them. The chain's CDR3 is CATGDGKTQETQYF. As DNA, the CDR3 is TGTGCCACAGGAGACGGAAAAACCCAAGAGACCCAGTACTTC.

The chain carries TRBV20-1 and TRBJ2-7, with 12 bases identical to TRBD2. The DNA end is a closer match to TRBJ2-5, so the J assignment may be wrong. The CDR3 loop spans 15 amino acids. Germline V lookup: CDR1 DFQATT, CDR2 SNEGSKA (reference sequence). The CDR3 loop is CSARVVTSGRETQYF. DNA for the CDR3: TGCAGTGCTAGAGTAGTTACTAGCGGGAGGGAGACCCAGTACTTC.

The J gene is TRBJ2-7, the V gene TRBV29-1; TRBD1 aligns across 8 bases. The CDR3 contains 15 residues. Germline assignment: CDR1 SQVTM and CDR2 ANQGSEA. V shed 4 bases, J shed 2 bases, and the junction held 10 bases outside the gene matches. CDR3 DNA sequence: TGCAGCGTTGTTTTTATGGGACAGGCGACCTACGAGCAGTACTTC. Protein: CSVVFMGQATYEQYF.